A single sample gave rise to the 22 T cell receptor beta chains below, sequenced in a study of Graves' ophthalmopathy and Graves' hyperthyroidism. From RNA, the CDR3 regions of TCR beta chains were amplified and sequenced. HTBI-primed first-round RT-PCR preceded second-round multiplex PCR. From the multiplex PCR reads, TCRdb called clonotypes with MiXCR, one entry per CDR3 protein. The data contain some 520,000 distinct CDR3 sequences, around 14% of them singletons. Sequenced: blood. The receptors here all came from a woman aged 25 to 45 with Graves' ophthalmopathy.

This clonotype was counted at least ten times. The rearrangement links TRBV9 to TRBJ2-7, with TRBD1 matching 8 bases. V was clipped by 0 bases and J by 4 bases; unmatched bases: 6. The CDR3 consists of 15 residues. CDR1 and CDR2 from the germline V gene are SGDLS and YYNGEE. The CDR3 DNA sequence: TGTGCCAGCAGCGTAGACCCGGGACAGGTTTACGAGCAGTACTTC. Translation gives CASSVDPGQVYEQYF.

This clonotype was recorded many times. The chain joins TRBV12-3 or TRBV12-4 to TRBJ1-1; D is perhaps TRBD1 (5 bases). This CDR3 comprises 13 residues. Deletions cut 2 bases from V and 6 bases from J, with 10 bases between. CDR3 region: CASSLRRGAEAFF. Here the CDR3 DNA reads TGTGCCAGCAGTTTACGCCGGGGCGCTGAAGCTTTCTTT.

This clonotype was picked up many times. The V call is TRBV6-5, the J call TRBJ2-5; TRBD1 agrees at 7 bases. The CDR3 loop spans 14 amino acids. Trimming removed 5 bases from V and 5 bases from J; junction bases left unmatched: 8. The germline V gene encodes CDR1 MNHEY and CDR2 SVGAGI. CDR3 in amino acids: CASSPHRGGETQYF. The CDR3 DNA reads TGTGCCAGCAGTCCCCACAGGGGTGGGGAGACCCAGTACTTC.

This clonotype showed up many times. The chain links TRBV7-9 to TRBJ2-5, with a possible D match to TRBD1 (5 bases). The CDR3 extends over 14 amino acids. Trimming stripped 1 base from V and 0 bases from J, with 6 bases between. Germline loops: CDR1 SEHNR, CDR2 FQNEAQ (reference sequence). The CDR3 region is CASSLEQDQETQYF. CDR3 bases: TGTGCCAGCAGCTTAGAACAGGACCAAGAGACCCAGTACTTC.

This clonotype has a count of ten or more. V gene TRBV9 combines with J gene TRBJ1-5; D is uncertain. Between the trimmed V and J ends, which lost 2 bases and 0 bases, there was a span of 6 bases. Per the germline V gene, CDR1 is SGDLS and CDR2 is YYNGEE. CDR3 size: 14 residues. CDR3 nucleotides: TGTGCCAGCAGCGTGACGGATAGCAATCAGCCCCAGCATTTT. Translated: CASSVTDSNQPQHF.

Ten or more counts support this clonotype. The chain is built from TRBV5-6 and TRBJ1-2, with D uncertain. The germline V gene has CDR1 SGHDT and CDR2 YYEEEE. The V gene lost 3 bases and the J gene lost 3 bases, with 15 bases spanning the gap. This CDR3 is built from 15 residues. Written as DNA, the CDR3 is TGTGCCAGCAGCTCAGACCACATTACGCACTATGGCTACACCTTC. Translated: CASSSDHITHYGYTF. Drawing the rest from reference TRBV5-6 and TRBJ1-2, the complete variable domain is DAGVTQSPTHLIKTRGQQVTLRCSPKSGHDTVSWYQQALGQGPQFIFQYYEEEERQRGNFPDRFSGHQFPNYSSELNVNALLLGDSALYLCASSSDHITHYGYTFGSGTRLTVV.

The sample holds many counts of this clonotype. The chain recombines TRBV12-3 or TRBV12-4 with TRBJ1-1; D is uncertain. V was trimmed by 3 bases and J by 1 base, leaving 12 bases between them. The CDR3 sequence is 15 residues long. The CDR3 protein is CASSLWIGENTEAFF. CDR3 nucleotide sequence: TGTGCCAGCAGTTTGTGGATCGGGGAGAACACTGAAGCTTTCTTT.

This clonotype was recorded many times. The genes are TRBV19 and TRBJ1-1; tentative D call: TRBD1 (5 bases). The V gene's germline CDR1 is LNHDA and CDR2 SQIVND (reference sequence). Trimming shortened V by 7 bases and J by 0 bases, and 9 bases separated the two germline ends. The CDR3 has 13 residues. The CDR3 protein is CASKQALNTEAFF. CDR3 nucleotide sequence: TGTGCCAGTAAACAGGCCTTGAACACTGAAGCTTTCTTT.

This clonotype was recorded at least ten times. The gene calls are TRBV19 and TRBJ1-5; no firm D call. Germline V gives CDR1 LNHDA, CDR2 SQIVND (reference sequence). The CDR3 has 15 residues. With 3 bases removed from V and 4 bases from J, the gap between germline ends came to 13 bases. The DNA for the CDR3 is TGTGCCAGTAGTATTAGGATAACAGTTAATCAGCCCCAGCATTTT. The encoded protein is CASSIRITVNQPQHF.

Only a few counts were recorded for this clonotype. The V call is TRBV30, the J call TRBJ1-6; unclear D gene. V lost 2 bases and J 16 bases, leaving 15 bases between the germline ends. This CDR3 is 12 amino acids long. Germline CDR1 is GTSNPN and CDR2 is SVGIG (reference sequence). CDR3 amino acids: CAWSIGRVKLHF. The CDR3 DNA reads as TGTGCCTGGAGTATCGGCCGGGTAAAGCTCCACTTT. Full variable domain (outside the CDR3, taken from reference TRBV30 and TRBJ1-6): SQTIHQWPATLVQPVGSPLSLECTVEGTSNPNLYWYRQAAGRGLQLLFYSVGIGQISSEVPQNLSASRPQDRQFILSSKKLLLSDSGFYLCAWSIGRVKLHFGNGTRLTVT.

Many counts were recorded for this clonotype. The chain couples TRBV20-1 to TRBJ2-5; 8 bases match TRBD2. The CDR3 is made up of 14 amino acids. The germline V gene has CDR1 DFQATT and CDR2 SNEGSKA (reference sequence). V was clipped by 3 bases and J by 2 bases; unmatched bases: 5. CDR3: CSARILAAQETQYF. The CDR3 DNA reads TGCAGTGCTAGGATACTAGCGGCTCAAGAGACCCAGTACTTC.

This clonotype was detected a few times. This chain connects TRBV29-1 to TRBJ2-6; 8 bases agree with TRBD1. V lost 1 base to trimming and J lost 2 bases; unmatched junction nucleotides: 7. The length of the CDR3 is 17 residues. Germline lookup yields CDR1 SQVTM and CDR2 ANQGSEA. CDR3 coding DNA: TGCAGCGTTGAAGTCAGGGGGCGCATAGCTGGGGCCAACGTCCTGACTTTC. It translates to CSVEVRGRIAGANVLTF. Drawing the rest from reference TRBV29-1 and TRBJ2-6, the complete variable domain is SAVISQKPSRDICQRGTSLTIQCQVDSQVTMMFWYRQQPGQSLTLIATANQGSEATYESGFVIDKFPISRPNLTFSTLTVSNMSPEDSSIYLCSVEVRGRIAGANVLTFGAGSRLTVL.

This clonotype was detected many times. The V gene is TRBV15, the J gene TRBJ1-2; 7 bases are shared with TRBD1. The germline V gene has CDR1 LNHNV and CDR2 YYDKDF (reference sequence). This CDR3 has 14 amino acids. Trimming took 3 bases from V and 7 from J; bases not matched to a gene: 8. CDR3 in amino acids: CATSRRGQDLGYTF. In nucleotides, the CDR3 is TGTGCCACCAGCAGGAGGGGGCAGGACCTTGGCTACACCTTC.

The sample holds many counts of this clonotype. The rearrangement joins TRBV6-2 or TRBV6-3 to TRBJ2-7; TRBD2 aligns across 7 bases. The CDR3 totals 16 residues. The germline CDR1 and CDR2 sequences are MNHEY and SVGEGT. The V gene end was trimmed by 5 bases and the J gene end by 4 bases; junction bases not matched to a gene: 14. CDR3 amino acids: CASSTLEGGPFYEQYF. The CDR3, as DNA: TGTGCCAGCAGTACCCTTGAGGGAGGGCCCTTTTACGAGCAGTACTTC.

This clonotype was seen only once. The chain combines TRBV7-2 with TRBJ1-2; a possible D gene is TRBD1 (5 bases). Trimming took 4 bases from V and 8 from J, leaving 17 bases between them. CDR1 and CDR2 from the germline V gene are SGHTA and FQGNSA. The CDR3 loop spans 14 amino acids. CDR3 in amino acids: CASSSPTERGGYTF. The CDR3 DNA reads as TGTGCCAGCAGCTCCCCGACAGAACGGGGGGGCTACACCTTC.

In its sample, this clonotype was seen many times. V is TRBV13 and J is TRBJ2-7, with 9 bases matching TRBD2. CDR1 is PRHDT, CDR2 FYEKMQ, per germline (reference sequence). Trimming took 5 bases from V and 1 from J; bases not matched to a gene: 21. This CDR3 comprises 20 residues. The CDR3 DNA follows: TGTGCCAGCAGCCCTAGGACGCCGAAGGCGGGAGGGCCTTCATCCTACGAGCAGTACTTC. It specifies CASSPRTPKAGGPSSYEQYF.

This clonotype was recorded at least ten times. The CDR3 DNA sequence: TGCGCCAGCTCGCTTATAAACAAGAACACTGAAGCTTTCTTT. This sequence encodes CASSLINKNTEAFF. The chain joins TRBV5-1 to TRBJ1-1; no reliable D call. V shed 7 bases and J shed 1 base, with 14 bases lying between them. CDR1 and CDR2 (germline): SGHRS, YFSETQ. The CDR3 consists of 14 residues.

This clonotype was observed at least ten times. The chain has TRBV24-1 and TRBJ2-6; unclear D gene. The CDR3 runs 16 residues. Trimming took 4 bases from V and 0 from J, leaving 9 bases between them. Germline CDR1 and CDR2: KGHDR and SFDVKD. CDR3 sequence: CATSDRRLSGANVLTF. The CDR3 DNA reads as TGTGCCACCAGTGACAGAAGACTCTCTGGGGCCAACGTCCTGACTTTC.

This clonotype was picked up many times. The chain couples TRBV27 to TRBJ1-2; 7 bases line up with TRBD1. Germline CDR1 and CDR2: MNHEY and SMNVEV (reference sequence). The CDR3 sequence is 15 residues long. V lost 6 bases, J lost 5 bases, and 12 bases stayed unmatched. Here the CDR3 DNA reads TGTGCCAGCAGCTTGACAGGGCTAGGGGATTATGGCTACACCTTC. Protein: CASSLTGLGDYGYTF.

This clonotype was observed at least ten times. The chain combines TRBV12-3 or TRBV12-4 with TRBJ1-1, with D perhaps matching TRBD1 (5 bases). CDR3 size: 15 residues. Trimming took 3 bases from V and 1 from J, leaving 12 bases between them. CDR3: CASSLRGAGNTEAFF. In DNA, the CDR3 is TGTGCCAGCAGTTTGCGAGGGGCTGGGAACACTGAAGCTTTCTTT.

This clonotype appeared many times. This chain uses TRBV9 with TRBJ1-1; D unclear. The germline V gene has CDR1 SGDLS and CDR2 YYNGEE. Trimming took 3 bases from V and 0 from J, leaving 15 bases between them. The CDR3 sequence is 16 residues long. The CDR3: CASSESIGIMNTEAFF. The CDR3 DNA is TGTGCCAGCAGCGAGAGTATCGGAATAATGAACACTGAAGCTTTCTTT.

The chain links TRBV30 to TRBJ1-2; D not certain. V lost 2 bases and J lost 4, with 8 bases in between. Germline V gives CDR1 GTSNPN, CDR2 SVGIG (reference sequence). There are 12 residues in the CDR3. The CDR3 bases are TGTGCCTGGAGTCCCCTATTCTATGGCTACACCTTC. This gives the protein CAWSPLFYGYTF.